This TCR beta chain came from a study of blood T cell repertoires in COVID-19. Across the whole study: From T cells, B-cell-depleted T cells, or PBMCs came the material, which was cDNA or gDNA.

CDR3 length: 20 residues. With V trimmed by 6 bases and J by 4 bases, 22 bases remained unmatched. In germline, CDR1 is MDHEN, CDR2 SYDVKM. TCRdb keeps only in-frame clones here, not all; method: immunoSEQ multiplex PCR. The table records around 120,000 clones, about 74% of them present only once. The sequenced material came from peripheral blood. This clonotype was obtained from a man in his 70s with acute or convalescent COVID-19. This chain links TRBV28 with TRBJ2-1, with TRBD2 matching over 9 bases. The CDR3 region is CASSRRPGLTTSGKYNEQFF. The CDR3 coding sequence is TGTGCCAGCAGCCGCCGACCCGGTCTCACGACTAGCGGCAAGTACAATGAGCAGTTCTTC.